Presented here are 22 T cell receptor beta chains from one specimen sequenced in a study of blood T cells in healthy people across ages (dated by TCRdb to between 2015 and 2017). Libraries came from 5' RACE. The second PCR ran for roughly 7 to 12 cycles and used a J-beta primer mix along with a sample-barcoded 5' primer. In-frame beta chains were kept once TCRdb had trimmed the public reads at Q25 with fastp and called clones with MiXCR. Records with the same CDR3 protein are collapsed into one entry carrying the most frequent genes and DNA. The sample table shows 1.5 million to 2 million distinct CDR3 sequences, and roughly 43% are seen once. The ten largest account for 23% of the sample. Source material: blood. These receptors were collected from a human donor in good health.

To note about this clonotype: The junction does not match germline at one end; this may be a read error. The genes are TRBV6-5 and TRBJ1-5, with 8 bases fitting TRBD1. This CDR3 region has 16 residues. The germline V gene has CDR1 MNHEY and CDR2 SVGAGI. The CDR3 reads CASSYRGPTGVQSQHF. The CDR3 DNA is TGTGCCAGCAGTTATAGGGGCCCGACAGGGGTTCAGTCCCAGCATTTT.

In this sample, this clonotype turned up a few times. The chain uses TRBV5-5 and TRBJ2-1; D might be TRBD1 (6 bases). Per germline, CDR1 SGHKS and CDR2 YYEKEE (reference sequence). This CDR3 comprises 16 residues. Deletions cut 10 bases from V and 7 bases from J, with 27 bases between. This chain's CDR3 is CAGASTGSRGGNEQFF. CDR3 sequence (DNA): TGTGCCGGAGCATCTACAGGGTCACGGGGTGGGAATGAGCAGTTCTTC. Full variable domain (remainder filled in from reference TRBV5-5 and TRBJ2-1): DAGVTQSPTHLIKTRGQQVTLRCSPISGHKSVSWYQQVLGQGPQFIFQYYEKEERGRGNFPDRFSARQFPNYSSELNVNALLLGDSALYLCAGASTGSRGGNEQFFGPGTRLTVL.

The chain joins TRBV25-1 to TRBJ2-7; 8 positions match TRBD1. The CDR3 loop spans 13 amino acids. The ends lost 9 bases at V and 1 base at J; junction bases unmatched: 5. Germline V gene data show CDR1 as MGHDK and CDR2 as SYGVNS. The CDR3 reads CARSDRGSYEQYF. CDR3 bases: TGTGCCAGATCCGACAGGGGTTCCTACGAGCAGTACTTC.

The chain uses TRBV18 and TRBJ1-5, with 10 nucleotides matching TRBD1. V trimming: 3 bases; J trimming: 2 bases; junction bases outside the gene matches: 4. The CDR3 extends over 16 amino acids. Germline assignment: CDR1 KGHSH and CDR2 LQKENI. The CDR3: CASSPRTGGGNQPQHF. In DNA, the CDR3 is TGTGCCAGCTCACCGCGGACAGGGGGAGGCAATCAGCCCCAGCATTTT. Complete variable domain (other parts from reference TRBV18 and TRBJ1-5): NAGVMQNPRHLVRRRGQEARLRCSPMKGHSHVYWYRQLPEEGLKFMVYLQKENIIDESGMPKERFSAEFPKEGPSILRIQQVVRGDSAAYFCASSPRTGGGNQPQHFGDGTRLSIL.

The rearrangement joins TRBV20-1 to TRBJ1-2; D ambiguous. Germline lookup yields CDR1 DFQATT and CDR2 SNEGSKA (reference sequence). V was pared by 6 bases and J by 8 bases, with 16 bases between. The CDR3 covers 12 residues. The CDR3 here is CSALKGTEGYTF. CDR3 DNA: TGCAGTGCCCTCAAGGGAACAGAAGGCTACACCTTC.

The chain carries TRBV2 and TRBJ2-3, with D hard to call. The CDR3 has 12 amino acids. Between the trimmed V and J ends, which lost 2 bases and 5 bases, there was a span of 5 bases. Germline V gene lookup returns CDR1 SNHLY and CDR2 FYNNEI. CDR3 DNA sequence: TGTGCCAGCAGTGAAACCCAAGATACGCAGTATTTT. Protein: CASSETQDTQYF.

This clonotype was found a few times. The genes are TRBV21-1 and TRBJ2-7; the table's D call, TRBD2, was not checked against the DNA. The assigned J gene may be wrong: the sequence end matches TRBJ2-4 better. TRBV21-1 is a recognized pseudogene. This CDR3 comprises 15 residues. In DNA, the CDR3 is TGTGCCAGCAGCAAAACCGGGACTAGCGGGATCATTCAGTACTTC. This encodes CASSKTGTSGIIQYF.

This clonotype was seen only a few times. The chain links TRBV7-2 to TRBJ2-1, with 8 bases identical to TRBD1. CDR3 size: 16 residues. With V trimmed by 5 bases and J by 0 bases, 6 bases remained unmatched. Germline V CDR1 and CDR2: SGHTA, FQGNSA. The CDR3 region is CASSTRQGSSYNEQFF. CDR3 bases: TGTGCCAGCAGCACCCGACAGGGGAGCTCCTACAATGAGCAGTTCTTC. The full variable domain, with the rest looked up from reference TRBV7-2 and TRBJ2-1, is GAGVSQSPSNKVTEKGKDVELRCDPISGHTALYWYRQSLGQGLEFLIYFQGNSAPDKSGLPSDRFSAERTGGSVSTLTIQRTQQEDSAVYLCASSTRQGSSYNEQFFGPGTRLTVL.

The J gene is TRBJ2-4, the V gene TRBV12-3 or TRBV12-4; tentative D call: TRBD2 (6 bases). Trimming pared 8 bases from V and 1 base from J, leaving 12 bases between. The CDR3 consists of 14 residues. This CDR3 is CASRGIQAKNIQYF. For the CDR3, the DNA is TGTGCCAGCCGGGGGATTCAGGCCAAAAACATTCAGTACTTC.

This clonotype has just one count. The junction departs from germline at one end; a sequencing error may be responsible. The rearrangement links TRBV4-3 to TRBJ2-7; TRBD2 agrees at 9 bases. The J call is doubtful: the DNA matches TRBJ2-5 better. This CDR3 comprises 16 residues. Germline CDR1 and CDR2: LGHNA and YSLEER. For the CDR3, the DNA is TGCGCCAGCGGCCAAGATCCGGGACTAGCTGAGGAGACCCAGTACTTC. This gives the protein CASGQDPGLAEETQYF.

This clonotype turned up a few times. The V gene is TRBV4-3, the J gene TRBJ2-1; 8 bases are shared with TRBD2. In germline, CDR1 is LGHNA, CDR2 YSLEER. CDR3 length equals 15 residues. The V segment lost 3 bases and the J segment 1 base; nucleotides outside the gene matches: 2. The CDR3 spells CASSHLAGSYNEQFF. The CDR3 DNA follows: TGCGCCAGCAGCCACTTAGCGGGGTCCTACAATGAGCAGTTCTTC.

The gene calls are TRBV6-2 or TRBV6-3 and TRBJ2-4; D remains ambiguous. V lost 0 bases to trimming and J lost 0 bases, with 15 bases between them. Germline lookup yields CDR1 MNHEY and CDR2 SVGEGT. The CDR3 is made up of 18 amino acids. This CDR3 is CASSYSMSRKIAKNIQYF. As DNA, the CDR3 is TGTGCCAGCAGTTACTCGATGTCCAGGAAGATAGCCAAAAACATTCAGTACTTC.

This clonotype appeared a single time. The rearrangement uses TRBV12-3 or TRBV12-4 and TRBJ2-7; possibly TRBD1 or TRBD2 for D (5 bases each). The V end lost 10 bases, the J end lost 2 bases, and 15 bases lay between the germline ends. This CDR3 is 13 amino acids long. The CDR3 nucleotides read TGTGCCACCGCTCCCGGGACCGCCTACGAGCAGTACTTC. As protein: CATAPGTAYEQYF.

The V gene is TRBV2, the J gene TRBJ2-5; tentative D call: TRBD1 (6 bases). This CDR3 has 14 amino acids. Germline loops: CDR1 SNHLY, CDR2 FYNNEI. V dropped 8 bases and J dropped 2 bases, with 15 bases sitting between them. CDR3 protein: CASRISRGQETQYF. CDR3 nucleotide sequence: TGTGCCAGCCGGATAAGCAGGGGTCAAGAGACCCAGTACTTC.

Ten or more counts support this clonotype. The V gene is TRBV7-2, the J gene TRBJ1-4; D is possibly TRBD1 (5 bases). Germline CDR1 SGHTA, CDR2 FQGNSA. V gave up 5 bases and J gave up 0 bases, with 7 bases separating them. There are 14 residues in the CDR3. The CDR3 nucleotides read TGTGCCAGCAGCCGGGGCGCAACTAATGAAAAACTGTTTTTT. It specifies CASSRGATNEKLFF.

The CDR3 region has the DNA TGTGCCAGCAGCGTAGCTCCCGCGGCCTCCTACGAGCAGTACTTC. Its protein product is CASSVAPAASYEQYF. The V and J genes are TRBV9 and TRBJ2-7, with D unclear. V shed 0 bases and J shed 0 bases, with 10 bases lying between them. This CDR3 has 15 residues. The V gene's germline CDR1 is SGDLS and CDR2 YYNGEE.

This clonotype was detected a few times. The chain is built from TRBV5-5 and TRBJ1-5; D is uncertain. CDR3 length: 12 amino acids. The ends were cut back, 4 bases at V and 5 bases at J, with 7 bases in the middle. CDR1 and CDR2 (germline): SGHKS, YYEKEE (reference sequence). The chain's CDR3 is CASSHEDQPQHF. Written as DNA, the CDR3 is TGTGCCAGCAGCCATGAGGATCAGCCCCAGCATTTT.

The chain carries TRBV3-1 and TRBJ2-7, with TRBD2 as a possible D gene (5 bases). Germline V gene data show CDR1 as LGHDT and CDR2 as YNNKEL (reference sequence). This CDR3 comprises 13 residues. The V and J ends lost 1 base and 5 bases respectively, with 9 bases between them. DNA for the CDR3: TGTGCCAGCAGCCAAGGATTGGAGGACGAGCAGTACTTC. Its protein is CASSQGLEDEQYF.

V and J are TRBV7-2 and TRBJ2-1; 8 bases align to TRBD2. The DNA end is a closer match to TRBJ2-7, so the J assignment may be wrong. This CDR3 contains 14 residues. The germline V gene encodes CDR1 SGHTA and CDR2 FQGNSA. CDR3 sequence reads: CASSCGGRLYEQYF. CDR3 nucleotide sequence: TGTGCCAGCTCCTGCGGGGGGCGGCTCTACGAGCAGTACTTC.

This sequence joins TRBV20-1 and TRBJ1-5; perhaps TRBD1 as D (5 bases). The CDR3 is 14 amino acids. V was shortened by 3 bases and J by 3 bases, with 12 bases between the two germline ends. Germline CDR1 is DFQATT and CDR2 is SNEGSKA (reference sequence). This CDR3 is CSASRGDPNQPQHF. CDR3 in DNA: TGCAGTGCTAGTCGGGGGGACCCCAATCAGCCCCAGCATTTT.

This clonotype has more than one count but fewer than ten. The chain joins TRBV10-2 to TRBJ2-7, with D possibly being TRBD1 or TRBD2 (5 bases each). The V gene lost 8 bases and the J gene lost 2 bases, with 10 bases spanning the gap. Germline V gives CDR1 WSHSY, CDR2 SAAADI. The CDR3 covers 12 residues. The CDR3 DNA is TGCGCCAGCTCGGGGCCCCCCTACGAGCAGTACTTC. It specifies CASSGPPYEQYF.

This clonotype was observed a few times. The gene calls are TRBV4-1 and TRBJ1-4; D is unresolved. Germline V CDR1 and CDR2: MGHRA, YSYEKL. The CDR3 sequence is 15 residues long. V lost 1 base and J lost 3, with 9 bases in between. For the CDR3, the DNA is TGCGCCAGCAGCCAAGCCTTGTCAGCTAATGAAAAACTGTTTTTT. This gives the protein CASSQALSANEKLFF.